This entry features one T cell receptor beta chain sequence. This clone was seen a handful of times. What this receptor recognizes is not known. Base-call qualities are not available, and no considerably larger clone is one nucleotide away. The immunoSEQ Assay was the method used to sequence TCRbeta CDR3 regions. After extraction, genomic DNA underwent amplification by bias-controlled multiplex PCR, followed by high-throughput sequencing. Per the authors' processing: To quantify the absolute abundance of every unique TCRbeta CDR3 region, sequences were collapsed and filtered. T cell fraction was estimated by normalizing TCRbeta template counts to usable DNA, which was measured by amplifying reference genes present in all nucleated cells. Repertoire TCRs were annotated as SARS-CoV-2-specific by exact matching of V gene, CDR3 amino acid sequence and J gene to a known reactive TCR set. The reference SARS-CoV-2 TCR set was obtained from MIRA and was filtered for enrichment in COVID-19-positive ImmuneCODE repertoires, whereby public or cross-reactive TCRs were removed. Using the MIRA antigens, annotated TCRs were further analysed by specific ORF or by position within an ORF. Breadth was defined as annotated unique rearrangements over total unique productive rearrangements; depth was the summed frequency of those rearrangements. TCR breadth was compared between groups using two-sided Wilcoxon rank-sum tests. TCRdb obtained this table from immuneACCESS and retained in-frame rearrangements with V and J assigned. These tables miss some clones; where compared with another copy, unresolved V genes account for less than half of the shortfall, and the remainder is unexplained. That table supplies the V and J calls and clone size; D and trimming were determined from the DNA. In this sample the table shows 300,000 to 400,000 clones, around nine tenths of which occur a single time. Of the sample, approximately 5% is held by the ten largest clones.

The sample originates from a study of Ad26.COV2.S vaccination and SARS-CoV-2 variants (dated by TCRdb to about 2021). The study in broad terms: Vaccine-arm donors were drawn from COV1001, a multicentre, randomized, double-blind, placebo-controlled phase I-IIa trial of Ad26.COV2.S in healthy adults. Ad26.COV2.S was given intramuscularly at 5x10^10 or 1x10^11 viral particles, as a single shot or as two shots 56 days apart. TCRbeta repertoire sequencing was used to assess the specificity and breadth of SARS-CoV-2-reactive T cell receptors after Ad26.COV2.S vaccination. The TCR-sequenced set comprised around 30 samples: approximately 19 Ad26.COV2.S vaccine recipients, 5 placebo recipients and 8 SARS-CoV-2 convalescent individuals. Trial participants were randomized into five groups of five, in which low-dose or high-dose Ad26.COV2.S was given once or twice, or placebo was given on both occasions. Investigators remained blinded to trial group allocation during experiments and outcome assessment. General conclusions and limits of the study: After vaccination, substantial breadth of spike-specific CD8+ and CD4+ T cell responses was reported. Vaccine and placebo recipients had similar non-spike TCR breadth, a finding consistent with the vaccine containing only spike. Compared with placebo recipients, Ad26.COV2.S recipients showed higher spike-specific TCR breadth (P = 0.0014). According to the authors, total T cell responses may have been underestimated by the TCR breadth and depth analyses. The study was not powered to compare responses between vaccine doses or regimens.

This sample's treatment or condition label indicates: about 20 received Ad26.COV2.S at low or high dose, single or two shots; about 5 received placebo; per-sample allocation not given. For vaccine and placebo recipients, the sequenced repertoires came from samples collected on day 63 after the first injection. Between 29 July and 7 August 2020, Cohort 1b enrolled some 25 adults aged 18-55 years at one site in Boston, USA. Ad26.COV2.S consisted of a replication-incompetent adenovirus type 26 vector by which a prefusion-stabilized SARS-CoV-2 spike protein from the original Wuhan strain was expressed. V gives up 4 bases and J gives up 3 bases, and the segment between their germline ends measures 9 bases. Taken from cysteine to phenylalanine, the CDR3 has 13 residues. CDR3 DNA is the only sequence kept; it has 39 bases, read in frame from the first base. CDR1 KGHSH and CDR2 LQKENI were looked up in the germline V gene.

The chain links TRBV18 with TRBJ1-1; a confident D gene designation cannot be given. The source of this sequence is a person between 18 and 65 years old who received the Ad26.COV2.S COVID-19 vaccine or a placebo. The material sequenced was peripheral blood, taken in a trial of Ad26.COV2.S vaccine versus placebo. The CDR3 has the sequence CASSLLSDTEAFF. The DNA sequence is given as TGTGCCAGCTCACTTCTCTCAGACACTGAAGCTTTCTTT.